This TCR beta chain originates from a study of cytomegalovirus exposure and HLA in healthy donors. This PCR relied on a set of 60 Vbeta primers and 13 Jbeta primers. TCRdb's copy holds only in-frame clones and misses some; the assay was immunoSEQ multiplex PCR. This table lists 200,000 to 250,000 clones. Trimming removed 0 bases at V and 3 bases at J, with 13 bases between. The length of the CDR3 is 16 residues. Germline V gives CDR1 SGHRS, CDR2 YFSETQ. Study outcomes and limitations: A later analysis found most CMV-associated TCR beta chains apparently HLA-restricted.

On this clone itself: Its antigen is undetermined.

The specimen was PBMCs. The TCR sequence derives from a woman aged 25 to 39 in good health and CMV-seropositive. This chain connects TRBV5-1 to TRBJ2-1; D perhaps matches TRBD1 (6 bases). This chain's CDR3 is CASSLGGHKDYNEQFF. For the CDR3, the DNA is TGCGCCAGCAGCTTGGGGGGACACAAAGACTACAATGAGCAGTTCTTC.